Following are 15 T cell receptor beta chains from one sample sequenced in a study of T cell responses to AZD1222 COVID-19 vaccine. Repertoires were generated with immunoSEQ multiplex PCR, while TCRdb's copy carries only in-frame clones and drops some. The table records 90,000 to 110,000 clones, approximately 91% of them present only once. The sample was peripheral blood, taken on day 0 of AZD1222 vaccination. The receptors originated from an adult in good health.

V usage is TRBV9 and J usage is TRBJ2-3; no definite D call. This CDR3 has 16 amino acids. V was cut by 4 bases and J by 0 bases, with 15 bases left in between. The germline V gene encodes CDR1 SGDLS and CDR2 YYNGEE. CDR3 in amino acids: CASSPRPYQSTDTQYF. The CDR3 DNA reads TGTGCCAGCAGCCCCCGACCCTACCAGAGCACAGATACGCAGTATTTT.

This sequence joins TRBV6-5 and TRBJ1-2; D gene unclear. CDR1 and CDR2 (germline): MNHEY, SVGAGI. V was clipped by 6 bases and J by 1 base, with 9 bases between them. The CDR3 sequence is 13 residues long. The CDR3, as DNA: TGTGCCAGCAGCCGAGGGATTAACTATGGCTACACCTTC. Translation gives CASSRGINYGYTF.

The chain joins TRBV18 to TRBJ1-2; D gene ambiguous. V was cut by 8 bases and J by 5 bases, with 18 bases left in between. Germline CDR1 and CDR2: KGHSH and LQKENI. CDR3 length: 14 amino acids. The CDR3 region is CASPRDGKRYGYTF. The CDR3 nucleotides read TGTGCCAGCCCACGCGACGGGAAGCGGTATGGCTACACCTTC.

This clone was counted a single time. The chain has TRBV9 and TRBJ2-2, with 13 bases lining up with TRBD2. Losses at the gene ends were 4 bases for V and 1 base for J; bases not matched to a gene: 4. CDR3 size: 17 residues. Germline V gives CDR1 SGDLS, CDR2 YYNGEE. The CDR3: CASSTGLAGVNTGELFF. CDR3 bases: TGTGCCAGCAGCACCGGACTAGCGGGGGTGAACACCGGGGAGCTGTTTTTT.

The chain uses TRBV5-5 and TRBJ2-7; D perhaps matches TRBD2 (6 bases). The CDR3 loop spans 15 amino acids. Germline V gene sequence: CDR1 SGHKS, CDR2 YYEKEE (reference sequence). V was pared by 5 bases and J by 6 bases, with 21 bases between. For the CDR3, the DNA is TGTGCCAGCAGTATGAAGGGAGGCCCTACCGGCGAGCAGTACTTC. Its translation is CASSMKGGPTGEQYF.

The rearrangement joins TRBV11-2 to TRBJ1-3; no clear D. The CDR3 consists of 13 residues. Germline V lookup: CDR1 SGHAT, CDR2 FQNNGV. The V end was cut by 2 bases, the J end by 2 bases, with 4 bases between. CDR3 sequence: CASSLKAGNTIYF. CDR3 nucleotide sequence: TGTGCCAGCAGCTTAAAAGCTGGAAACACCATATATTTT.

The chain has TRBV28 and TRBJ2-5; TRBD1 matches at 10 bases. Germline assignment: CDR1 MDHEN and CDR2 SYDVKM. The V gene end was trimmed by 6 bases and the J gene end by 1 base; junction bases not matched to a gene: 11. The CDR3 spans 17 residues. CDR3: CASSVRGGQGPQETQYF. In DNA, the CDR3 is TGTGCCAGCAGCGTTAGGGGGGGACAGGGGCCCCAAGAGACCCAGTACTTC.

The chain joins TRBV7-6 to TRBJ1-5; TRBD1 matches 12 bases. Losses at the gene ends were 5 bases for V and 8 bases for J; bases not matched to a gene: 16. In germline, CDR1 is SGHVS, CDR2 FNYEAQ. The CDR3 sequence is 18 residues long. CDR3 coding DNA: TGTGCCAGCAGCCTTGGCCCCCCCGGGACAGGGGGCAGAGAGCCCCAGCATTTT. It codes for CASSLGPPGTGGREPQHF.

The genes are TRBV5-1 and TRBJ2-3; D possibly corresponds to TRBD2 (5 bases). From germline, CDR1 is SGHRS and CDR2 YFSETQ. The CDR3 runs 13 residues. Trimming took 5 bases from V and 0 from J, leaving 7 bases between them. The CDR3 DNA sequence: TGCGCCAGCAGACTAGACAGCACAGATACGCAGTATTTT. This sequence encodes CASRLDSTDTQYF.

CDR3 sequence reads: CASSLSRQGVLYSNQPQHF. As DNA, the CDR3 is TGTGCCAGCAGTTTATCGCGGCAGGGGGTTCTCTATAGCAATCAGCCCCAGCATTTT. This chain connects TRBV28 to TRBJ1-5; 7 bases align to TRBD1. V shed 1 base and J 0 bases; nucleotides not matched to a gene: 12. From germline, CDR1 is MDHEN and CDR2 SYDVKM. The CDR3 is 19 amino acids.

J is TRBJ1-5 and V is TRBV6-6, with TRBD1 as a possible D gene (5 bases). Trimming shortened V by 6 bases and J by 0 bases, and 12 bases separated the two germline ends. Germline V gene data show CDR1 as MNHNY and CDR2 as SVGAGI (reference sequence). This CDR3 has 15 residues. The CDR3 sequence is CASRPGGISNQPQHF. CDR3 DNA: TGTGCCAGCAGACCGGGGGGTATTAGCAATCAGCCCCAGCATTTT.

This chain joins TRBV5-6 and TRBJ1-1; TRBD1 might be the D (5 bases). The CDR3 has 14 amino acids. V lost 4 bases and J lost 4, with 14 bases in between. Germline V gene data show CDR1 as SGHDT and CDR2 as YYEEEE. The CDR3 nucleotides are TGTGCCAGCAGCCAAATCACAGGAGCCACTGAAGCTTTCTTT. Translating it yields CASSQITGATEAFF.

The chain uses TRBV28 and TRBJ1-2, with 7 positions matching TRBD1. Germline CDR1 and CDR2: MDHEN and SYDVKM. The CDR3 sequence is 16 residues long. With V trimmed by 5 bases and J by 7 bases, 16 bases remained unmatched. The CDR3 reads CASSPEQGSFASGYTF. The CDR3 bases are TGTGCCAGCAGTCCCGAACAGGGGAGTTTCGCGAGTGGCTACACCTTC.

The chain joins TRBV7-9 to TRBJ2-7; no clear D. V gave up 4 bases and J gave up 4 bases, with 17 bases separating them. The length of the CDR3 is 15 residues. The germline V gene has CDR1 SEHNR and CDR2 FQNEAQ (reference sequence). The CDR3 DNA follows: TGTGCCAGCAGCTCCCCCGGCGGCTCGAGGTACGAGCAGTACTTC. It yields the protein CASSSPGGSRYEQYF.

The chain has TRBV10-3 and TRBJ1-4; 9 bases map to TRBD1. The CDR3 has 13 residues. V dropped 6 bases and J dropped 8; count of bases not matched to a gene: 4. The germline V gene has CDR1 ENHRY and CDR2 SYGVKD. In nucleotides, the CDR3 is TGTGCCATCAGCTCCGGGACAGGGGAAAAACTGTTTTTT. Its translation is CAISSGTGEKLFF.